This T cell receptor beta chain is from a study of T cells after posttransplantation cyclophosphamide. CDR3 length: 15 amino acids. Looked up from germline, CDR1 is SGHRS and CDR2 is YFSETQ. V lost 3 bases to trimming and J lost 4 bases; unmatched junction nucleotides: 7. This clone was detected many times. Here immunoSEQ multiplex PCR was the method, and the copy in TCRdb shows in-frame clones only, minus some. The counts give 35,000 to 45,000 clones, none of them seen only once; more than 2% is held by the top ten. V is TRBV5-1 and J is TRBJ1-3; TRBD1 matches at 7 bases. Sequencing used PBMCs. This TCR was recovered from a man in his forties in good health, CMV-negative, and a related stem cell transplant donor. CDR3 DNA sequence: TGCGCCAGCAGCTACGACAGGGTCCAAGGAAACACCATATATTTT. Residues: CASSYDRVQGNTIYF.